This TCR beta chain was sequenced in a study of T-cell reconstitution after alpha-beta-depleted transplantation in children. The library targeted TCRbeta and was prepared with unique molecular identifiers. TCRdb itself ran the PCR reads through MiXCR, one entry per CDR3 protein. The data contain 280,000 or so distinct CDR3 sequences, 11% of them seen just once; the ten biggest clones take up less than 25%. This clonotype was picked up many times. What it binds is not known. Findings and limits, study-wide: Surviving recipient T cells and thymic progenitors underlay high day-60 TCRbeta diversity in some patients. The study reportedly traced alpha-beta T cells about two months after transplant to several hundred expanded graft clones. Hyperexpanded clones declined; after one year, newly produced T cells mostly supplied diversity.

From germline, CDR1 is SGHTA and CDR2 FQGNSA. This CDR3 is built from 15 residues. V was pared by 5 bases and J by 2 bases, with 16 bases between. The material sequenced was peripheral blood, taken 180 days after TCRalphabeta/CD19-depleted stem cell transplant. The genes are TRBV7-2 and TRBJ2-7; D possibly corresponds to TRBD2 (6 bases). The TCR sequence derives from a male patient between 2 and 9 years old who had a stem cell transplant for chronic granulomatous disease, so the T cells may come from the graft donor. Here the CDR3 DNA reads TGTGCCAGCAGCCTAAGGACGGAGGGTACCTACGAGCAGTACTTC. Protein: CASSLRTEGTYEQYF.